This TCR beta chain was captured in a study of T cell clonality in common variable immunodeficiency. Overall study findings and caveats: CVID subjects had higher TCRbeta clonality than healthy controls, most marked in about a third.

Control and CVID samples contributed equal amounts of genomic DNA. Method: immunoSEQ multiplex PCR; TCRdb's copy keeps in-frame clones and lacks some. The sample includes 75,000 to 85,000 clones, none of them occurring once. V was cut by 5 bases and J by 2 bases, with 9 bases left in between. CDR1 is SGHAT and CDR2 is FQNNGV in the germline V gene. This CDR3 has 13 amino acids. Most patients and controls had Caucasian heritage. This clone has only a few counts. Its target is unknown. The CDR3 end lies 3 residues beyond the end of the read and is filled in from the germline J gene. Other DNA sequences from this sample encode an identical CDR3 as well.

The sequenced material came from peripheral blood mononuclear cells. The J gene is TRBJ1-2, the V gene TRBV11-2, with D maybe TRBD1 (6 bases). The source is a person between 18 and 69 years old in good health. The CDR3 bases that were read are TGTGCCAGCAGCCCTACAGGGAACTATGGC. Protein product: CASSPTGNYG. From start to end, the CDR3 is CASSPTGNYGYTF.